The clone carrying this TCR beta chain was seen more than once but under ten times. Antigen specificity is unknown. These data belong to a study of cytomegalovirus exposure and HLA in healthy donors. J gave up 2 bases and V 4 bases, and 1 base lay outside the gene matches. From germline, CDR1 is LNHDA and CDR2 SQIVND (reference sequence). The CDR3 runs 13 residues. Overall study results and limits: The authors assumed roughly uniform sequencing depth across donors for presence/absence analyses.

The study ran its PCR with 60 Vbeta and 13 Jbeta primers. Sequenced by immunoSEQ multiplex PCR; TCRdb stores in-frame clones only, minus some. Among under 200,000 clones listed, 70% to 80% were seen once. At the time of sampling, donors were nominally healthy, though unrecorded immune exposures were likely. The TCR sequence derives from a man in his fifties or sixties in good health and CMV-seronegative. The rearrangement joins TRBV19 to TRBJ2-7; 8 positions agree with TRBD1. The specimen was PBMCs. The CDR3 DNA sequence: TGTGCCAGTAGTACGACAGGGGCCTACGAGCAGTACTTC. It is translated as CASSTTGAYEQYF.